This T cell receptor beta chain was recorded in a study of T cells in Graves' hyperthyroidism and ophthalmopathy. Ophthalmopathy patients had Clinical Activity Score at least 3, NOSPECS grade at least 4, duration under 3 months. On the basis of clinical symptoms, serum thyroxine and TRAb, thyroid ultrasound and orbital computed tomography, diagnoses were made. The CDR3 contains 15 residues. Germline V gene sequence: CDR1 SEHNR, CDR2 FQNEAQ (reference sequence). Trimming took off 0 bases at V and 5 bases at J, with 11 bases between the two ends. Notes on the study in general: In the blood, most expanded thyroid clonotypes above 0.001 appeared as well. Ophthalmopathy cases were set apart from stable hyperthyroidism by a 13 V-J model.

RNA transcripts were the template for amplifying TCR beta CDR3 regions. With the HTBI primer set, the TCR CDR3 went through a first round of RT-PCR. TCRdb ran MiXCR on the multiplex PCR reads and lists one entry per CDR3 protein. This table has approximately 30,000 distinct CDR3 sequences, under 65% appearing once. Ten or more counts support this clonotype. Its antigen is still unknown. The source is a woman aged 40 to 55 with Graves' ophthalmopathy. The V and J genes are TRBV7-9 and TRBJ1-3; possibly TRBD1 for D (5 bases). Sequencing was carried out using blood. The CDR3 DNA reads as TGTGCCAGCAGCTTAGCGTTGGCAGGGAGAAACACCATATATTTT. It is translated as CASSLALAGRNTIYF.